This entry lists 8 T cell receptor beta chains sequenced from one sample in a study of blood T cell repertoires in COVID-19. Assay: immunoSEQ multiplex PCR; the TCRdb copy retains only in-frame clones and omits some. The table shows fewer than 300,000 clones, with around 90% occurring only once. The specimen sequenced was PBMCs or T cells enriched from blood (not recorded which). The receptors derive from a woman aged 30 to 39 who had recovered from COVID-19.

The rearrangement joins TRBV27 to TRBJ1-1; D gene unclear. Germline assignment: CDR1 MNHEY and CDR2 SMNVEV (reference sequence). The CDR3 length is 13 residues. Trimming pared 3 bases from V and 6 bases from J, leaving 11 bases between. For the CDR3, the DNA is TGTGCCAGCAGTTTGTACTCCGGGGCTGAAGCTTTCTTT. Translated: CASSLYSGAEAFF.

This chain connects TRBV28 to TRBJ2-3; 8 positions agree with TRBD2. The CDR3 is made up of 16 amino acids. The germline V gene has CDR1 MDHEN and CDR2 SYDVKM. With 5 bases clipped from V and 3 bases from J, the junction kept 10 bases outside the gene matches. CDR3 sequence reads: CASSPRSGGRTDTQYF. The CDR3 nucleotides read TGTGCCAGCAGTCCCAGGAGCGGGGGCCGAACAGATACGCAGTATTTT.

The chain carries TRBV14 and TRBJ2-2; 7 bases are a match to TRBD2. The CDR3 is 18 residues long. CDR1 is SGHDN, CDR2 FVKESK, per germline. Trimming cost V 0 bases and J 4 bases; bases outside gene matches: 11. The CDR3 spells CASSQDLLREEATGELFF. The DNA for the CDR3 is TGTGCCAGCAGCCAAGATCTTTTACGGGAGGAAGCCACCGGGGAGCTGTTTTTT.

The chain uses TRBV5-1 and TRBJ2-1; 7 bases fit TRBD2. V shed 4 bases, J shed 4 bases, and the junction held 5 bases outside the gene matches. Per the germline V gene, CDR1 is SGHRS and CDR2 is YFSETQ. This CDR3 spans 14 amino acids. This CDR3 is CASSPIAGYNEQFF. CDR3 coding DNA: TGCGCCAGCAGCCCTATAGCGGGTTACAATGAGCAGTTCTTC.

The chain links TRBV3-1 (or the pseudogene TRBV3-2) to TRBJ1-5; 10 bases are a match to TRBD1. This CDR3 comprises 14 residues. Per the germline V gene, CDR1 is LGHDT and CDR2 is YNNKEL (reference sequence). V lost 4 bases, J lost 5 bases, and 2 bases stayed unmatched. CDR3 sequence (DNA): TGTGCCAGCAGCCCAGGGACAGGGGATCAGCCCCAGCATTTT. Amino acid sequence: CASSPGTGDQPQHF.

The genes are TRBV6-5 and TRBJ1-2, with TRBD1 matching over 7 bases. After removal of 6 bases from V and 4 bases from J, the junction contained 5 bases not matched to a gene. From germline, CDR1 is MNHEY and CDR2 SVGAGI. The length of the CDR3 is 13 residues. The CDR3 nucleotides read TGTGCCAGCAGATCGACAGGGTCCTATGGCTACACCTTC. Translation gives CASRSTGSYGYTF.

The gene calls are TRBV7-3 and TRBJ1-1, with no clear D. The V and J ends lost 1 base and 5 bases respectively, with 14 bases between them. Germline V gene data show CDR1 as SGHTA and CDR2 as FQGTGA. CDR3 length: 15 amino acids. The CDR3 DNA follows: TGTGCCAGCAGCTTAAGTCGTTCGGGGAAGACTGAAGCTTTCTTT. Its translation: CASSLSRSGKTEAFF. Combining the CDR3 with reference TRBV7-3 and TRBJ1-1 gives the whole variable domain GAGVSQTPSNKVTEKGKYVELRCDPISGHTALYWYRQSLGQGPEFLIYFQGTGAADDSGLPNDRFFAVRPEGSVSTLKIQRTERGDSAVYLCASSLSRSGKTEAFFGQGTRLTVV.

The V call is TRBV7-6, the J call TRBJ2-7; 9 nucleotides align to TRBD1. CDR3 length: 15 amino acids. CDR1 is SGHVS and CDR2 is FNYEAQ in the germline V gene. V was clipped by 5 bases and J by 1 base; unmatched bases: 6. The CDR3 region is CASSTTGTGSYEQYF. CDR3 coding DNA: TGTGCCAGCAGCACCACCGGGACAGGGTCCTACGAGCAGTACTTC. The full variable domain, with the rest looked up from reference TRBV7-6 and TRBJ2-7, is GAGVSQSPRYKVTKRGQDVALRCDPISGHVSLYWYRQALGQGPEFLTYFNYEAQQDKSGLPNDRFSAERPEGSISTLTIQRTEQRDSAMYRCASSTTGTGSYEQYFGPGTRLTVT.